This record looks at one TCR beta chain sequence and its context. The sample belongs to a study of blood T cell repertoires in COVID-19. Study-wide background: The origin of the acute and convalescent COVID-19 samples was the United States, Italy and Spain. Nucleic acid was either cDNA or gDNA, and it came from T cells, B-cell-depleted T cells, or PBMCs.

In the original processing: Reference gene primers were amplified, and this amplification served to estimate nucleated cell counts. Repertoires were generated with immunoSEQ multiplex PCR, while TCRdb's copy carries only in-frame clones and drops some. V and J calls and clone size are copied from that table; D and trimming were computed from the DNA. The sample lists 250,000 or so clones, nearly 90% occurring once. The sequenced material came from peripheral blood. This receptor was identified in a man younger than 35 with active or convalescent COVID-19.

CDR3 amino acids: CASSFSGSNTEAFF. The CDR3 DNA reads TGTGCCAGCAGCTTTTCAGGGTCCAACACTGAAGCTTTCTTT. V is TRBV7-2 and J is TRBJ1-1; D might be TRBD1 (5 bases). Trimming pared 3 bases from V and 2 bases from J, leaving 10 bases between. The CDR3 is 14 amino acids. Looked up from germline, CDR1 is SGHTA and CDR2 is FQGNSA. Combining the CDR3 with reference TRBV7-2 and TRBJ1-1 gives the whole variable domain GAGVSQSPSNKVTEKGKDVELRCDPISGHTALYWYRQSLGQGLEFLIYFQGNSAPDKSGLPSDRFSAERTGGSVSTLTIQRTQQEDSAVYLCASSFSGSNTEAFFGQGTRLTVV.